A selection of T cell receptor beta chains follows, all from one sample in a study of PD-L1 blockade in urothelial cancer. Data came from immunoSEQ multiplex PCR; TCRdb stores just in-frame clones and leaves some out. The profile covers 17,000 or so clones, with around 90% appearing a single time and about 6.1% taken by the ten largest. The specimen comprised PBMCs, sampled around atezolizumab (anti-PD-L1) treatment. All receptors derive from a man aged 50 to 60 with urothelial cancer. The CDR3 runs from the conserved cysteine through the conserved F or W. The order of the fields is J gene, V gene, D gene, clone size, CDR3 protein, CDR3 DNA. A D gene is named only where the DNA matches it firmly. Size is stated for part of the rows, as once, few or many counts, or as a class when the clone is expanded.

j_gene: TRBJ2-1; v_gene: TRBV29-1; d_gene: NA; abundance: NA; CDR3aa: CSVEGGRGGTYNEQFF; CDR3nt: TGCAGCGTTGAAGGGGGTAGGGGGGGTACCTACAATGAGCAGTTCTTC
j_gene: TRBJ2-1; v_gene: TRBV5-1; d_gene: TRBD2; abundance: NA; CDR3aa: CASSFLAGGLYNEQFF; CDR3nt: TGCGCCAGCAGCTTTTTAGCGGGGGGGCTCTACAATGAGCAGTTCTTC
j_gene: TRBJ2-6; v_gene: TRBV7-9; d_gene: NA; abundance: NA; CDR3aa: CASSLGRSGANVLTF; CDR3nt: TGTGCCAGCAGCTTAGGTCGCTCTGGGGCCAACGTCCTGACTTTC
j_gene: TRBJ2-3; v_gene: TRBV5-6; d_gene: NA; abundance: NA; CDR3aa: CASSSAGRSTDTQYF; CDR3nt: TGTGCCAGCAGCTCGGCGGGACGAAGCACAGATACGCAGTATTTT
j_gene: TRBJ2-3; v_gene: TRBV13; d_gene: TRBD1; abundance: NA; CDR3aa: CASSLGTGARADTQYF; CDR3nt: TGTGCCAGCAGCTTAGGGACAGGGGCTCGGGCAGATACGCAGTATTTT
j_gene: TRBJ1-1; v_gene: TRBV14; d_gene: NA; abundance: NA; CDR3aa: CASSKGGSTEAFF; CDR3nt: TGTGCCAGCAGCAAGGGGGGGAGCACTGAAGCTTTCTTT
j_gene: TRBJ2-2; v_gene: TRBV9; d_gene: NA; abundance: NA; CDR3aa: CASSVVSGELFF; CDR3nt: TGTGCCAGCAGCGTAGTATCCGGGGAGCTGTTTTTT
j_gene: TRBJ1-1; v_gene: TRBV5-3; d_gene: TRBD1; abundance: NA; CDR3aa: CARSSGTVNTEAFF; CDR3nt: TGTGCCAGAAGCTCCGGGACAGTGAACACTGAAGCTTTCTTT
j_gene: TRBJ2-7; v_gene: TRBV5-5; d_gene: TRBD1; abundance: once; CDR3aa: CASSSWTGDEQYF; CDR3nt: TGTGCCAGCAGCTCCTGGACAGGGGACGAGCAGTACTTC
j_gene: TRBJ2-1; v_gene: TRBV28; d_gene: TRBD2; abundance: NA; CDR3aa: CASTLAGGGIFKYNEQFF; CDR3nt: TGTGCCAGCACCCTAGCGGGGGGCGGGATCTTCAAGTACAATGAGCAGTTCTTC
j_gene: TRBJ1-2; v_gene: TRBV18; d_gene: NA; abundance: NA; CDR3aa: CASSPPYDRSNGYTF; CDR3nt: TGTGCCAGCTCACCACCTTATGACAGGTCGAATGGCTACACCTTC
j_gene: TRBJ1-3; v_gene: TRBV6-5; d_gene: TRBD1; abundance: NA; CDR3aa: CASSYGTGAGNTIYF; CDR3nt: TGTGCCAGCAGTTACGGGACAGGGGCTGGAAACACCATATATTTT
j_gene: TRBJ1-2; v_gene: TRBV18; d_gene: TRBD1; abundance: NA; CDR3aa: CASSRAGDRGLRNTF; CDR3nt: TGTGCCAGCTCACGTGCCGGGGACAGGGGTTTGCGGAACACCTTC
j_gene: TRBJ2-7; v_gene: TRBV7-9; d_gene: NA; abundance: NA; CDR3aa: CASRPGLGAKSHSYEQYF; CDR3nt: TGTGCCAGCAGACCAGGTCTGGGGGCCAAATCCCACTCCTACGAGCAGTACTTC
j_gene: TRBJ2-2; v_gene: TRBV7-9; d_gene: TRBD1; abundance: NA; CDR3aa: CASSLDYPDRGNTGELFF; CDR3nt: TGTGCCAGCAGCTTAGACTACCCGGACAGGGGTAACACCGGGGAGCTGTTTTTT
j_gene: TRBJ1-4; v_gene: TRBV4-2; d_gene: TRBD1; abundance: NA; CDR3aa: CASSPKRQGGEKLFF; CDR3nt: TGTGCCAGCAGCCCTAAACGACAGGGGGGTGAAAAACTGTTTTTT
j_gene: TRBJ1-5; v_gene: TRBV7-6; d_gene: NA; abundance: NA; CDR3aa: CASSLALNRGNQPQHF; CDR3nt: TGTGCCAGCAGCTTAGCCCTTAACCGAGGGAATCAGCCCCAGCATTTT
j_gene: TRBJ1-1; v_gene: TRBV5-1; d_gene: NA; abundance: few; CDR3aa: CASSFRQGVVTEAFF; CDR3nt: TGCGCCAGCAGCTTTCGGCAGGGTGTTGTCACTGAAGCTTTCTTT
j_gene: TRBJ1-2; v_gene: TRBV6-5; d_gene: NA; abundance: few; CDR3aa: CASSYGTGGGYTF; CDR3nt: TGTGCCAGCAGTTATGGCACAGGAGGGGGCTACACCTTC
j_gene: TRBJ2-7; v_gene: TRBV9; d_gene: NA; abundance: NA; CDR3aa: CASSVGSITYEQYF; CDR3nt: TGTGCCAGCAGCGTAGGCTCTATTACCTACGAGCAGTACTTC
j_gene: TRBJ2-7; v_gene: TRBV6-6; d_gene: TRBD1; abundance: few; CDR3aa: CASRPSGQLAEQYF; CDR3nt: TGTGCCAGCAGGCCCTCGGGACAGTTAGCCGAGCAGTACTTC
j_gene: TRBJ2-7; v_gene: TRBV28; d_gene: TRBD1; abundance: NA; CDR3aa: CASSATLGTGGGKQYF; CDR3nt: TGTGCCAGCAGTGCCACCCTAGGGACAGGGGGCGGAAAGCAGTACTTC
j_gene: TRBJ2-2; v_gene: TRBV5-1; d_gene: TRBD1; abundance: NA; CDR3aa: CASSFSGQGSSTNTGELFF; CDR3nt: TGCGCCAGCAGCTTCTCGGGACAGGGTTCATCGACGAACACCGGGGAGCTGTTTTTT
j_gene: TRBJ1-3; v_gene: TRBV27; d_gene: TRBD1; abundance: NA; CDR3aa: CASSLYPPGQGSGNTIYF; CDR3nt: TGTGCCAGCAGTTTATACCCCCCGGGACAGGGCTCTGGAAACACCATATATTTT
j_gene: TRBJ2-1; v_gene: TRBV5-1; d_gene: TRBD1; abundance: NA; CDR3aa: CASSLGTGGNEQFF; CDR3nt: TGCGCCAGCAGCTTGGGGACAGGGGGCAATGAGCAGTTCTTC
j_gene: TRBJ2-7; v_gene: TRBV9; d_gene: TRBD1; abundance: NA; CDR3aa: CASSVDGQGAYEQYF; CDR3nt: TGTGCCAGCAGCGTAGACGGACAGGGGGCTTACGAGCAGTACTTC
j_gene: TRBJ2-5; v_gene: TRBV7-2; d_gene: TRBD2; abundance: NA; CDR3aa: CASSLAIAGGLQETQYF; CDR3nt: TGTGCCAGCAGCTTAGCTATCGCGGGAGGCCTCCAAGAGACCCAGTACTTC
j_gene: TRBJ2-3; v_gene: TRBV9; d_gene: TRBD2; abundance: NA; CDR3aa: CASSAKIPGLAGGPISTDTQYF; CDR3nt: TGTGCCAGCAGCGCCAAGATACCGGGACTAGCGGGGGGGCCGATAAGCACAGATACGCAGTATTTT
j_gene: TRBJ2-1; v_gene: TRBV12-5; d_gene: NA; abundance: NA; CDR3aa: CASGTPGLSYNEQFF; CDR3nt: TGTGCTAGTGGCACTCCGGGACTCTCCTACAATGAGCAGTTCTTC
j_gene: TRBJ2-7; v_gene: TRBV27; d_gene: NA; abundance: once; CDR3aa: CASSPLPGLTGEQYF; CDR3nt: TGTGCCAGCAGCCCTCTTCCGGGCCTCACGGGGGAGCAGTACTTC
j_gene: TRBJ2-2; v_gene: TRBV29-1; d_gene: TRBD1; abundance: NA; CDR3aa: CSVATRDRGGGELFF; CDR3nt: TGCAGCGTTGCAACCCGGGACAGGGGAGGCGGGGAGCTGTTTTTT
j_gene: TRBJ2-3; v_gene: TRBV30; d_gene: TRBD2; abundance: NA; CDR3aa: CAWRFASGGTQYF; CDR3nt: TGTGCCTGGAGGTTCGCTAGCGGGGGAACGCAGTATTTT
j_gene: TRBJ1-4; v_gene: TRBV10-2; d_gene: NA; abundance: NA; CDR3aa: CASSEGQINEKLFF; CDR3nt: TGCGCCAGCAGTGAAGGACAGATTAATGAAAAACTGTTTTTT
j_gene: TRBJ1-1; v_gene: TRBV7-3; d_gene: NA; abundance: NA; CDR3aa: CASSLTIVRGEGTEAFF; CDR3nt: TGTGCCAGCAGCTTAACGATTGTCAGGGGCGAGGGCACTGAAGCTTTCTTT
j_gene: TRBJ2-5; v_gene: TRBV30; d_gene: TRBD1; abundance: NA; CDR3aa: CAWSIPTGGSETQYF; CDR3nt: TGTGCCTGGAGTATACCGACAGGGGGCTCAGAGACCCAGTACTTC
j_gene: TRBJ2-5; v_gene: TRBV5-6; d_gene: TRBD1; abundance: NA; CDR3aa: CASSTGGRETQYF; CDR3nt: TGTGCCAGCAGCACAGGGGGCAGAGAGACCCAGTACTTC
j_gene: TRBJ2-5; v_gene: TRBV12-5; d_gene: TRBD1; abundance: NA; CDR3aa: CASGLVRQGKTQYF; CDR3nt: TGTGCTAGTGGTTTGGTGAGACAGGGGAAGACCCAGTACTTC
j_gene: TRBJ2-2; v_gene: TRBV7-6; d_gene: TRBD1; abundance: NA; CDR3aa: CASSFTSPDRAGGELFF; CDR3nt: TGTGCCAGCAGCTTTACGTCCCCTGACAGGGCTGGCGGGGAGCTGTTTTTT